This T cell receptor beta chain derives from a study of beta chain features in type 1 diabetes (dated by TCRdb to the late 2010s). As for the study more broadly: No differences in mean age, gender distribution, total cell number or subset yield were found between patients and healthy donors. Across all samples, some 100,000,000 sorted cells were examined, and cell number per subset correlated strongly with RNA yield. The study compared TCRB repertoires of sorted circulating CD4+ T cell subsets between recently diagnosed type 1 diabetes patients and matched healthy donors. Naive and central memory subsets were obtained from all 30 or so donors, but regulatory and stem cell-like memory subsets were isolated from only 8 patients and about 8 healthy donors. Findings and caveats that apply to the study as a whole: Because cDNA rather than genomic DNA was sequenced, highly expressing activated cells could have been over-represented, although no difference in activation and CD3 levels was found between groups. PCR may preferentially amplify shorter templates, but because patient and control samples were amplified and corrected together, any resulting skew would affect both groups equally. At VDJ recombination sites, type 1 diabetes patients had fewer insertions and more deleted nucleotides, which implies abnormalities in thymic rearrangement. Type 1 diabetes patients showed a moderate but significant shortening of TCRB CDR3 length in all four CD4+ subsets. Naive, central memory and regulatory TCRB repertoires appeared more similar among patients than among healthy donors. Because small numbers of individuals were included in the HLA sub-analyses, any influence of HLA type on TCRB rearrangement was left unresolved.

This clone was detected only a few times. Its specific antigen is unknown. Base qualities were left out, and no much larger clone turns up one base away. From each donor, a single peripheral blood sample of about 100 mL on average was drawn into heparinised tubes. Using a panel that included CD45RO, CCR7, CD25, CD127, CD95 and CD27, naive, central memory, regulatory and stem cell-like memory CD4+ T cells were sorted on a BD FACSAria II. Purity was above 95% for every sorted population. PBMCs were isolated immediately by Lymphoprep density gradient centrifugation and stained directly without culture. So that batch effects would be minimized, each experiment stained and sorted samples in pairs, pairing one healthy donor with one patient. V lost 2 bases and J lost 3 bases; the stretch between them is 17 bases long. The germline V gene (reference sequence) sets CDR1 to LNHDA and CDR2 to SQIVND. The CDR3 measures 16 amino acids from cysteine to phenylalanine. The DNA shown is the 48-base CDR3, in frame from base 1.

All of the isolated RNA was reverse transcribed with the High Capacity cDNA Reverse Transcription Kit, so expressed TCRB transcripts were sequenced. Deep immunoSEQ sequencing was performed on naive, central memory and regulatory T cell samples, with an average of roughly 3.5 million total reads per sample. After sorted cells were lysed in RLT buffer, RNA was extracted with DNase-treated RNeasy Micro or Mini kits, with the choice depending on cell number. Each cell subset was processed on its own to prevent cross-contamination, while patient and healthy donor samples were processed together. TCRB sequences were amplified from cDNA with the immunoSEQ multiplex PCR, producing 87-bp fragments spanning the CDR3 region. Sequencing of the amplicons was performed on the Illumina HiSeq platform. The original methods were these. Synthetic template baselines were used to correct PCR bias computationally, reads within Hamming distance 2 were collapsed, and singletons that could not be merged were discarded. Reads were aligned to IMGT to assign V, D and J genes, CDR3 length, and insertions or deletions at six rearrangement sites. Clonotype counts were normalized to sorted cell number within each subset before computing true diversity and Gini coefficients with the tcR R package. Repertoire sharing was quantified using the overlap coefficient calculated on TCRB nucleotide sequences. As stored in TCRdb, this immuneACCESS dataset retains in-frame rearrangements with V and J assigned. A fraction of the clones does not appear; measured against another copy, unresolved V genes explain less than half of the discrepancy, and the remainder lacks a known reason. D and trimming were read from the DNA, whereas the V and J calls and clone size are those reported in that table. A total of more than 300,000 clones appear in this sample, 8% of them only once. Less than 0.5% of the sample lies in the top ten.

The rearranged segments are TRBV19 and TRBJ2-7; the D region possibly corresponds to TRBD1 (6 bases align). The TCR was taken from a woman aged 18-29 years in good health. Sequencing input: central memory CD4+ T cells from blood. The CDR3 amino acid sequence is: CASSITLTDRSYEQYF. The nucleotide sequence reads as follows: TGTGCCAGTAGTATAACTTTGACTGACAGGAGCTACGAGCAGTACTTC. Where the CDR3 stops, the reference TRBV19 and TRBJ2-7 genes take over; the full variable domain is DGGITQSPKYLFRKEGQNVTLSCEQNLNHDAMYWYRQDPGQGLRLIYYSQIVNDFQKGDIAEGYSVSREKKESFPLTVTSAQKNPTAFYLCASSITLTDRSYEQYFGPGTRLTVT.